This T cell receptor (beta chain) was obtained from a study of cytomegalovirus exposure and HLA in healthy donors. Study outcomes and limitations: Rarity marked most TCR sequences, yet some public TCRs occurred in many donors. Investigators reported fewer than 200 TCR beta chains as tied to cytomegalovirus.

Sequencing was performed with immunoSEQ multiplex PCR; in TCRdb, only in-frame clones are kept and a portion is missing. The sample holds about 200,000 clones, about 81% seen once. These donors were members of the roughly 120-subject validation cohort, a group separate from the approximately 700-subject first cohort. For this clone: The antigen remains undetermined.

The CDR3 consists of 16 residues. In germline, CDR1 is MGHRA, CDR2 YSYEKL. Trimming cost V 0 bases and J 7 bases; bases outside gene matches: 8. This sequence was found in a woman in her twenties or thirties in good health and CMV-seronegative. Material: PBMCs. This rearrangement joins TRBV4-1 to TRBJ2-1; 8 bases fit TRBD2. CDR3 bases: TGCGCCAGCAGCCAAGATCCTGTAGCGGGACTGAATGAGCAGTTCTTC. Translating gives CASSQDPVAGLNEQFF.